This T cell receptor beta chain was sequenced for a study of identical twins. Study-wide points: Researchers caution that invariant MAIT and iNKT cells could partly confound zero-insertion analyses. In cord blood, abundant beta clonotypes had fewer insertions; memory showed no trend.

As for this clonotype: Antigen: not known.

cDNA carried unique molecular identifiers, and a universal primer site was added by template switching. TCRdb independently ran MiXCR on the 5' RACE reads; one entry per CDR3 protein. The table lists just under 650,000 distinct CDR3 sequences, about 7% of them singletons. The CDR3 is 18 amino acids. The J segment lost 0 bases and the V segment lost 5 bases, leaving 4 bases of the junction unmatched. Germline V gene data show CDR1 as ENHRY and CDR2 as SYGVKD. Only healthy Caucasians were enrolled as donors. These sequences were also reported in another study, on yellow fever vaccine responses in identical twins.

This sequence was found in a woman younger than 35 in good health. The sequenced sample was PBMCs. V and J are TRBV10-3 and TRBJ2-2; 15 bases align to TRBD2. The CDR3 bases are TGTGCCATCAGTAAGGGACTAGCGGGGGGCCCGAACACCGGGGAGCTGTTTTTT. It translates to CAISKGLAGGPNTGELFF.